Sequencing of this T cell receptor beta chain was carried out in a study of blood T cell repertoires in COVID-19. Study overall: Acute and convalescent COVID-19 samples came from the United States, Italy and Spain. PBMCs, B-cell-depleted T cells, or T cells were the source of the cDNA or gDNA that made up the material.

Original handling: How many nucleated cells were present was estimated from reference gene primer amplification. Generated by immunoSEQ multiplex PCR, the TCRdb table keeps only in-frame clones and is missing some. D and trimming were read from the DNA, whereas the V and J calls and clone size are those reported in that table. The table records about 270,000 clones, around nine tenths of them present only once. The germline V gene has CDR1 SGHKS and CDR2 YYEKEE (reference sequence). The CDR3 is 15 amino acids. Losses at the gene ends were 0 bases for V and 5 bases for J; bases not matched to a gene: 1.

The chain carries TRBV5-5 and TRBJ1-5; 11 bases agree with TRBD1. Sequenced sample: peripheral blood. The sequence derives from a man in his forties with active or convalescent COVID-19. CDR3 nucleotide sequence: TGTGCCAGCAGCTTGGGGGGACAGGGGGATCAGCCCCAGCATTTT. Translating gives CASSLGGQGDQPQHF.